The present T cell receptor beta chain was sequenced within a study of control samples from healthy donors and cancer patients. Measured with immunoSEQ multiplex PCR; TCRdb has only the in-frame clones, and not every one. The table lists over 150,000 clones, 94% of them singletons. Source material: blood. This receptor was obtained from a man aged 35 to 55 in good health.

CDR3 in DNA: TGTGCCAGCTCACCATACAGGGGTCACGAAAAACTGTTTTTT. Translating gives CASSPYRGHEKLFF. This chain uses TRBV18 with TRBJ1-4; 7 bases line up with TRBD1. The V gene end was trimmed by 2 bases and the J gene end by 8 bases; junction bases not matched to a gene: 5. The CDR3 runs 14 residues. Germline V gives CDR1 KGHSH, CDR2 LQKENI. Full variable domain (rest looked up from reference TRBV18 and TRBJ1-4): NAGVMQNPRHLVRRRGQEARLRCSPMKGHSHVYWYRQLPEEGLKFMVYLQKENIIDESGMPKERFSAEFPKEGPSILRIQQVVRGDSAAYFCASSPYRGHEKLFFGSGTQLSVL.